This T cell receptor beta chain was recorded in a study of beta chain features in type 1 diabetes. Broader study findings: Patients showed naive, central memory and Treg TCRB repertoires that appeared more similar than those of healthy donors.

The CDR3 runs 15 residues. Germline V gene data show CDR1 as MDHEN and CDR2 as SYDVKM. The V segment lost 6 bases and the J segment 6 bases; nucleotides outside the gene matches: 10. This clone has a handful of counts. Its antigen is unidentified. The investigators reverse transcribed all of the isolated RNA, so they sequenced expressed TCRB transcripts. The protocol was immunoSEQ multiplex PCR, while the TCRdb copy is restricted to in-frame clones and leaves out a portion. The table has over 120,000 clones, 9.2% seen once. This receptor was obtained from a man aged 18 to 30 in good health. Source material: central memory CD4+ T cells from blood. This sequence joins TRBV28 and TRBJ2-3; 9 positions agree with TRBD2. Here the CDR3 reads CASRFAGGPGDTQYF. The CDR3 DNA sequence: TGTGCCAGCAGGTTCGCGGGGGGGCCAGGGGATACGCAGTATTTT.